The subject of this entry is one T cell receptor beta chain. The V and J ends lost 3 bases and 4 bases respectively, with 9 bases between them. The germline V gene has CDR1 SGDLS and CDR2 YYNGEE. This CDR3 spans 13 amino acids. This entry is derived from a study of control samples from healthy donors and cancer patients. Using immunoSEQ multiplex PCR, the repertoire was profiled, and TCRdb retains in-frame clones only, with some absent. This sample yields approximately 120,000 clones, of which 87% are seen a single time; over 7.5% belongs to the top ten. V gene TRBV9 combines with J gene TRBJ2-3, with D uncertain. This receptor was identified in a man aged 35-49 years in good health. Sequenced: blood. The CDR3 spells CASSAGVADTQYF. DNA of the CDR3: TGTGCCAGCAGCGCCGGAGTTGCAGATACGCAGTATTTT.